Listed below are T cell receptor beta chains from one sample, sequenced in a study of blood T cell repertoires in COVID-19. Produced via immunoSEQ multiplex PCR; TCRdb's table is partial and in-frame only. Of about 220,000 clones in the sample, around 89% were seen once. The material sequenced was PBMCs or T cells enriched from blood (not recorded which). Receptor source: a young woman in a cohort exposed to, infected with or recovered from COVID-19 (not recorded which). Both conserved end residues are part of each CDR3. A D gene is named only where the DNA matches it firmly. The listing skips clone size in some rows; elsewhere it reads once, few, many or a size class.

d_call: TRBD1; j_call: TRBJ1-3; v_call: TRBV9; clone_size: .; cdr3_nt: TGTGCCAGCAGCGTCGGGACAGGGCTCTCGGGAAACACCATATATTTT; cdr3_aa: CASSVGTGLSGNTIYF
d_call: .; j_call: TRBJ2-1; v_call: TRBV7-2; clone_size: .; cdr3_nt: TGTGCCAGCAGCTACGGAGGAAATTACAATGAGCAGTTCTTC; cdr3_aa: CASSYGGNYNEQFF
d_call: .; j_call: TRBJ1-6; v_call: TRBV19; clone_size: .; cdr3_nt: TGTGCCAGTAGTTTAGACGCACCCCAGGGCTATAATTCACCCCTCCACTTT; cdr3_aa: CASSLDAPQGYNSPLHF
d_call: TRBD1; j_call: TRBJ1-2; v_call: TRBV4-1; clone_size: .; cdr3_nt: TGCGCCAGCAGCCAAATAACAGGGGGCGCGGATGGCTACACCTTC; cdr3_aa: CASSQITGGADGYTF
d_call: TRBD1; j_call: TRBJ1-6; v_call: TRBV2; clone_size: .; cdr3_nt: TGTGCCAGCAGTGTCCGGGACAGGGGTGGTTCACCCCTCCACTTT; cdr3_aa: CASSVRDRGGSPLHF
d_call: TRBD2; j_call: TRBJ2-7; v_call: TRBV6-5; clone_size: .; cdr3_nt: TGTGCCAGCAGGCAACGGGGGGGGACGGACTACGAGCAGTACTTC; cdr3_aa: CASRQRGGTDYEQYF
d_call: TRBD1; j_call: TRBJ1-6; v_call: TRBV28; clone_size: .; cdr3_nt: TGTGCCAGCAGTTCGATGCTGACAGGGGCAGGGACACCCCTCCACTTT; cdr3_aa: CASSSMLTGAGTPLHF
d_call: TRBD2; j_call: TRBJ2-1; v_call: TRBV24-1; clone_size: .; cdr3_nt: TGTGCCACCAGTGACAGACGACTAGCGGGGGGGCCTGACGAGCAGTTCTTC; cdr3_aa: CATSDRRLAGGPDEQFF
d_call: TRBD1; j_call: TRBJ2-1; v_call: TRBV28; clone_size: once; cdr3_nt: TGTGCCAGCAGACGGGACAGGGGTACCAATGAGCAGTTCTTC; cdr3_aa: CASRRDRGTNEQFF
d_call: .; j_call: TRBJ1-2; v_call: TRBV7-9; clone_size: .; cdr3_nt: TGTGCCAGCAGCCGCGGACAAATTCTAAACTATGGCTACACCTTC; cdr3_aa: CASSRGQILNYGYTF
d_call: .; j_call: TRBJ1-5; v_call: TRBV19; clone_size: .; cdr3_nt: TGTGCCAGTAGTACCGAGGGGACATATCAGCCCCAGCATTTT; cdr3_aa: CASSTEGTYQPQHF
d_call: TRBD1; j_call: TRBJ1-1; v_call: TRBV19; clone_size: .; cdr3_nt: TGTGCCAGTAGTAGGACAGGGGGAAGGACTGAAGCTTTCTTT; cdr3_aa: CASSRTGGRTEAFF
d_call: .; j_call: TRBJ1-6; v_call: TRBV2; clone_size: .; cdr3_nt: TGTGCCAGCAGGCCTATTCGGGGGTCACCCCTCCACTTT; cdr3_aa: CASRPIRGSPLHF
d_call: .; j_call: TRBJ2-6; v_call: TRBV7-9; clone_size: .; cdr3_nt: TGTGCCAGCAGCTTGGGGAGGGGGAGCTCTGGGGCCAACGTCCTGACTTTC; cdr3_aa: CASSLGRGSSGANVLTF
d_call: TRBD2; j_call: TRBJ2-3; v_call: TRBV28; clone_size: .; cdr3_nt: TGTGCCAGCAGTTCCCTAGCGGGGGGGCCGTCAGATACGCAGTATTTT; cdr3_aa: CASSSLAGGPSDTQYF
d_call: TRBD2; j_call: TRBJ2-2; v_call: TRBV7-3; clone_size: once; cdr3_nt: TGTGCCAGCAGCTTTAGTGGGGTGGCGGGAGAAACCGGGGAGCTGTTTTTT; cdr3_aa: CASSFSGVAGETGELFF
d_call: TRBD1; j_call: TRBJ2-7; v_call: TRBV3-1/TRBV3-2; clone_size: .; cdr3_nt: TGTGCCAGCAGCCAGGGGACAGGAGGCCGGGGCGAGCAGTACTTC; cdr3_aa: CASSQGTGGRGEQYF
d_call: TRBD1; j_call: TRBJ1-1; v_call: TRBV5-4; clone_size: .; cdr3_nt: TGTGCCAGCAGCTTGGGTAGGACAGGGACGAACACTGAAGCTTTCTTT; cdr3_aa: CASSLGRTGTNTEAFF
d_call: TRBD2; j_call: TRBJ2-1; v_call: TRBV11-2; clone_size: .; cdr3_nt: TGTGCCAGCAGCTTAGGTAAGACTAGCGGTTACAATGAGCAGTTCTTC; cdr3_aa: CASSLGKTSGYNEQFF
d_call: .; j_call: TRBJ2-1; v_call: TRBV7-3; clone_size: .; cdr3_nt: TGTGCCAGCAGCGCCCGGGACACCTACAATGAGCAGTTCTTC; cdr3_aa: CASSARDTYNEQFF
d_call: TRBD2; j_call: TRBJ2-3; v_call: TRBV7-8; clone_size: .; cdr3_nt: TGTGCCAGCAGCTTAAGCGCGGGAGTTTCAGATACGCAGTATTTT; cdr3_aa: CASSLSAGVSDTQYF
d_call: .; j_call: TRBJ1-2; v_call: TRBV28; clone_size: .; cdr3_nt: TGTGCCAGCAGTTTTGGCAGTTTTAACTATGGCTACACCTTC; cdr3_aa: CASSFGSFNYGYTF
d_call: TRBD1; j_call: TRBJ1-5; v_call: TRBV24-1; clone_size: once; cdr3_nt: TGTGCCACCAGTGATGGACAGGGTAGCAATCAGCCCCAGCATTTT; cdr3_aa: CATSDGQGSNQPQHF
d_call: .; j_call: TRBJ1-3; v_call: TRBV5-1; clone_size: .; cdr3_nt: TGCGCCAGCAGCTTGACAGGGATGTCTGGAAACACCATATATTTT; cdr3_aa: CASSLTGMSGNTIYF
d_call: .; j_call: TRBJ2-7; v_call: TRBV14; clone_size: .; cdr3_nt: TGTGCCAGCATGGAGACAGCTAGCTCCTACGAGCAGTACTTC; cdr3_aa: CASMETASSYEQYF
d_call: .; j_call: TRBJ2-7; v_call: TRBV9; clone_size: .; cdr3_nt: TGTGCCAGCAGCGTAGCGGCAGGGTCCTACGAGCAGTACTTC; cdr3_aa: CASSVAAGSYEQYF
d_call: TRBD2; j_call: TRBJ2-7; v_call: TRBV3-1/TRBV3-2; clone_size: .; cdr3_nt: TGTGCCAGCAGCCAACCGGGACTAGCAAGCGAGCAGTACTTC; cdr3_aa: CASSQPGLASEQYF
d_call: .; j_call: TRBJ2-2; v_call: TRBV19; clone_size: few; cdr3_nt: TGTGCCAGTAGTCCCAGTCTGACAGCTGGAACCGGGGAGCTGTTTTTT; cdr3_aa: CASSPSLTAGTGELFF
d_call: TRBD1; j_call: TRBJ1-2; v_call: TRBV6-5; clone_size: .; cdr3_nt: TGTGCCAGCACCCCAACAGGGGTTTGGGATGGCTACACCTTC; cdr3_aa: CASTPTGVWDGYTF
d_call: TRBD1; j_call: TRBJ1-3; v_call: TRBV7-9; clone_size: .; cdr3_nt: TGTGCCAGCAGCTTACGCCAAACAGGGGAACACACCATATATTTT; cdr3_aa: CASSLRQTGEHTIYF
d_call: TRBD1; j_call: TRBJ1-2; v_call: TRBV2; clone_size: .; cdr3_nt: TGTGCCAGCAGTCCTAGACAGGGGGCACGTGGCTACACCTTC; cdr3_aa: CASSPRQGARGYTF
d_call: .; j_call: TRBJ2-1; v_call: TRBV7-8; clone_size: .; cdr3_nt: TGTGCCAGCACCTCGTCCGGTACCGCCAACAATGAGCAGTTCTTC; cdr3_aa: CASTSSGTANNEQFF
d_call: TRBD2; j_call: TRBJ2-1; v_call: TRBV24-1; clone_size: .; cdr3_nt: TGTGCCACCGGCGGAGGCGGGAGGGGTTCCTACAATGAGCAGTTCTTC; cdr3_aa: CATGGGGRGSYNEQFF
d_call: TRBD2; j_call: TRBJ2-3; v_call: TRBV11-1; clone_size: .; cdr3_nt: TGTGCCTCCGGCGCGGGGGCAGATACGCAGTATTTT; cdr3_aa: CASGAGADTQYF
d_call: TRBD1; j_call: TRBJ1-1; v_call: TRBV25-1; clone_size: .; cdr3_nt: TGTGCCAGCAGTAAGCAACAGGGGGGTGAAGCTTTCTTT; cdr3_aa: CASSKQQGGEAFF
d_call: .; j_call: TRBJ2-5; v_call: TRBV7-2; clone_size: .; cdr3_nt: TGTGCCAGCAGCTTTGGCGGACAAGAGACCCAGTACTTC; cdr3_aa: CASSFGGQETQYF
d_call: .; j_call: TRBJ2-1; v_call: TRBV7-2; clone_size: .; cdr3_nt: TGTGCCAGCAGCTTAGTTGCGGGGAGCTCCTACAATGAGCAGTTCTTC; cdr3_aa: CASSLVAGSSYNEQFF
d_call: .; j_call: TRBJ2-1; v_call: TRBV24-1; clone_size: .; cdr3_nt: TGTGCCACCAGTGATTTTTGGGGGGTCAATGAGCAGTTCTTC; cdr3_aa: CATSDFWGVNEQFF
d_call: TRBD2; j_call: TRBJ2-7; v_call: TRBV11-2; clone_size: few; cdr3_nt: TGTGCCAGCAGCCGATGGACTAGCGAGCAGTACTTC; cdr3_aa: CASSRWTSEQYF
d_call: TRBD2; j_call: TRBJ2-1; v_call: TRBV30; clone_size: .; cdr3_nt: TGTGCCTGGAGTAGGGAGGGAAGCTCCTACAATGAGCAGTTCTTC; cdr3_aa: CAWSREGSSYNEQFF
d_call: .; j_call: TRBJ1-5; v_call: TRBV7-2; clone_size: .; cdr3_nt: TGTGCCAGCAGCTTAGCTGCGGGAGGCGGCCAGCCCCAGCATTTT; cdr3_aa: CASSLAAGGGQPQHF
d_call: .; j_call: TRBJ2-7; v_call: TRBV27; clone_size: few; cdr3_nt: TGTGCCAGCAGTTTATCGAACGGGGGTGAGCAGTACTTC; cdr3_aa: CASSLSNGGEQYF
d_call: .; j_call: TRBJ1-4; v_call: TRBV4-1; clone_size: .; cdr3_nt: TGCGCCAGCAGCCAAGGCCCGGCAACTAATGAAAAACTGTTTTTT; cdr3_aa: CASSQGPATNEKLFF
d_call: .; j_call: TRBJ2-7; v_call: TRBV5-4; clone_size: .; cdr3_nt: TGTGCCAGCAGCTACCAGGACAGAGCCCTCTCCTACGAGCAGTACTTC; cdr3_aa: CASSYQDRALSYEQYF
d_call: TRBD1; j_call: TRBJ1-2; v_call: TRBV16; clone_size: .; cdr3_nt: TGTGCCAGCAGCCGCTCTCCAGTCGGGACAGGGGGTAGAGTCGGCTATGGCTACACCTTC; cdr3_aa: CASSRSPVGTGGRVGYGYTF
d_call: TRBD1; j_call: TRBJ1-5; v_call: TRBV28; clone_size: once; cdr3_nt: TGTGCCAGCAGTCTTACAGGGGGCAACAATCAGCCCCAGCATTTT; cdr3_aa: CASSLTGGNNQPQHF
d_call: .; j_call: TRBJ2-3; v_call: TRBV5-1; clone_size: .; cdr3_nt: TGCGCCAGCAGCCCGCAGTGGGGGGACACAGATACGCAGTATTTT; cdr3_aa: CASSPQWGDTDTQYF